This TCR beta chain was sequenced in a study of T cell responses to AZD1222 COVID-19 vaccine. Study-wide points: Most donors were white British and more were female, and clonal diversity was possibly underestimated.

Remarks on this clone: Its antigen is as yet unknown.

Germline CDR1 LGHDT, CDR2 YNNKEL (reference sequence). The ends were cut back, 5 bases at V and 7 bases at J, with 38 bases in the middle. The CDR3 is 22 amino acids. Assay: immunoSEQ multiplex PCR; the TCRdb copy retains only in-frame clones and omits some. The profile shows roughly 160,000 clones, 80% to 90% of them singletons. The sample in question was peripheral blood, obtained on day 0 of AZD1222 vaccination. The TCR sequence derives from an adult in good health. The chain is built from TRBV3-1 (or the pseudogene TRBV3-2) and TRBJ1-4; a possible D gene is TRBD1 (6 bases). DNA of the CDR3: TGTGCCAGCAGCTCGTATATCACCCTTGTGGACAGCCATCAAAATACCGGTGAAAAACTGTTTTTT. Its translation is CASSSYITLVDSHQNTGEKLFF.